This T cell receptor (beta chain) was retrieved from a study of blood T cell repertoires in COVID-19. Study overall: Collection of acute and convalescent COVID-19 samples took place in the United States, Italy and Spain.

V gave up 3 bases and J gave up 3 bases, with 14 bases separating them. Germline lookup yields CDR1 GTSNPN and CDR2 SVGIG (reference sequence). The CDR3 runs 14 residues. In the authors' workflow: How many nucleated cells were present was estimated from reference gene primer amplification. Here immunoSEQ multiplex PCR was the method, and the copy in TCRdb shows in-frame clones only, minus some. Clone size and the V and J calls come from that table; the DNA yielded D and trimming. The sample comprises roughly 210,000 clones, about 87% of which are singletons, and about 1.7% rests with the top ten. The sequencing input was peripheral blood. The chain is built from TRBV30 and TRBJ1-2; tentative D call: TRBD1 (6 bases). This sequence was found in a man aged 65 to 85 with acute or convalescent COVID-19. The CDR3 spells CAWRGDRIDYGYTF. The CDR3 coding sequence is TGTGCCTGGAGGGGAGACAGGATAGACTATGGCTACACCTTC.